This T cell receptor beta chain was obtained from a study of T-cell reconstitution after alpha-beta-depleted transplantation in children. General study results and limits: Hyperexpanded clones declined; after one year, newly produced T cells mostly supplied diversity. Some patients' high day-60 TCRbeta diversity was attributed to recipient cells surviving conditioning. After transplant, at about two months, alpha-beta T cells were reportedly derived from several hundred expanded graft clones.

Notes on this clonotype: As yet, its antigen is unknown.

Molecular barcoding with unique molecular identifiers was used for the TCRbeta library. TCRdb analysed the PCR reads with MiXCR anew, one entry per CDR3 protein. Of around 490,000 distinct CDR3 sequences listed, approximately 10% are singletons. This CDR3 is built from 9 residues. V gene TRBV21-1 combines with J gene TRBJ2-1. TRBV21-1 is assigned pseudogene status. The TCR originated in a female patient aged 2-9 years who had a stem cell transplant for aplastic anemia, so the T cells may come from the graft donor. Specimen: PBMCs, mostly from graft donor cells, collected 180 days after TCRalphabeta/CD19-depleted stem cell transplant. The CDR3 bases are TGTGCCAGCAGCATGGGGCAGTTCTTC. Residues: CASSMGQFF.